This is a list of T cell receptor beta chains from one sample in a study of T cell responses to AZD1222 COVID-19 vaccine. Sequenced by immunoSEQ multiplex PCR; TCRdb stores in-frame clones only, minus some. Of approximately 100,000 clones detected, roughly nine tenths appear once; the ten largest clones hold about 15%. The material sequenced was peripheral blood, taken on day 0 of AZD1222 vaccination. These receptors all come from an adult in good health. Each CDR3 is given with its conserved first and last residue. The D gene is left open where the match is weak. The listing skips clone size in some rows; elsewhere it reads once, few, many or a size class.

v_call	clone_size	d_call	j_call	cdr3_nt	cdr3_aa
TRBV18	.	TRBD2	TRBJ2-1	TGTGCCAGCTCACTAACCGGGACTAGCGGATTTTCCGAGCAGTTCTTC	CASSLTGTSGFSEQFF
TRBV19	.	.	TRBJ1-5	TGTGCCAGTAGTATAGCGCGCCGGGGAGATCAGCCCCAGCATTTT	CASSIARRGDQPQHF
TRBV6-1	once	TRBD2	TRBJ2-1	TGTGCCAGCAGTGCCCTGACTAGCGGGAGGGCCTATGAGCAGTTCTTC	CASSALTSGRAYEQFF
TRBV4-1	.	.	TRBJ1-5	TGCGCCAGCAGCCCCGCTACAGGCGGAGAAGGGCAGCCCCAGCATTTT	CASSPATGGEGQPQHF
TRBV19	.	TRBD1	TRBJ1-2	TGTGCCAGCCGACTCCGGGACAGGAACTATGGCTACACCTTC	CASRLRDRNYGYTF
TRBV19	.	TRBD1	TRBJ2-2	TGTGCCAGTAGTACACACAGGGGGCAGGCCGGGGAGCTGTTTTTT	CASSTHRGQAGELFF
TRBV15	.	.	TRBJ1-1	TGTGCCACCAGCAGAGTGGGCGGGGGAACTGAAGCTTTCTTT	CATSRVGGGTEAFF
TRBV6-5	.	.	TRBJ2-7	TGTGCCAGCAGTTATAGTTACGGGCAGAACTCCTACGAGCAGTACTTC	CASSYSYGQNSYEQYF
TRBV28	.	TRBD1	TRBJ2-7	TGTGCCAGCAGTTTGGACAGGGCTTACGAGCAGTACTTC	CASSLDRAYEQYF
TRBV2	.	.	TRBJ1-1	TGTGCCAGCAATCTAAACCCCCCTGAAGCTTTCTTT	CASNLNPPEAFF
TRBV19	.	TRBD1	TRBJ1-5	TGTGCCAGTAGTATTATCGGCAGGACAGGCGGGCCCCAGCATTTT	CASSIIGRTGGPQHF
TRBV19	.	.	TRBJ1-3	TGTGCCAGTAGTATAGACCGTGGAAACACCATATATTTT	CASSIDRGNTIYF
TRBV5-1	.	TRBD2	TRBJ2-2	TGCGCCAGCAGCTTGTGGGCGTCGTCTAGCGGTTCTAACACCGGGGAGCTGTTTTTT	CASSLWASSSGSNTGELFF
TRBV6-5	.	TRBD1	TRBJ2-7	TGTGCCAGCAGTTACGACCGGACAGGGGACTCCTACGAGCAGTACTTC	CASSYDRTGDSYEQYF
TRBV5-1	.	.	TRBJ1-1	TGCGCCAGCAGCCCATCCGGGCGAGGGATGGGCACTGAAGCTTTCTTT	CASSPSGRGMGTEAFF
TRBV10-3	.	.	TRBJ1-4	TGTGCCATCAGTGAGAGGGCTAATGAAAAACTGTTTTTT	CAISERANEKLFF
TRBV5-1	.	TRBD1	TRBJ2-3	TGCGCCAGCAGCTTTCAGGGGGATCTTGTCGATACGCAGTATTTT	CASSFQGDLVDTQYF
TRBV4-1	.	TRBD2	TRBJ2-1	TGCGCCAGCAGCCAAGATGAAATAGCGGGAGAGGTGGGTGAGCAGTTCTTC	CASSQDEIAGEVGEQFF
TRBV7-6	once	.	TRBJ2-5	TGTGCCAGCAGCCGATTCTTGGGGGCCCAGTACTTC	CASSRFLGAQYF
TRBV5-1	.	.	TRBJ2-6	TGCGCCAGCAGCTTGCAATCAGGGTGGTCTGGGGCCAACGTCCTGACTTTC	CASSLQSGWSGANVLTF
TRBV3-1/TRBV3-2	once	.	TRBJ1-2	TGTGCCAGCAGCCAGACGAGGGCCGGCTATGGCTACACCTTC	CASSQTRAGYGYTF
TRBV5-1	.	.	TRBJ2-3	TGCGCCAGCAGCACGAGGGACAGCACAGATACGCAGTATTTT	CASSTRDSTDTQYF